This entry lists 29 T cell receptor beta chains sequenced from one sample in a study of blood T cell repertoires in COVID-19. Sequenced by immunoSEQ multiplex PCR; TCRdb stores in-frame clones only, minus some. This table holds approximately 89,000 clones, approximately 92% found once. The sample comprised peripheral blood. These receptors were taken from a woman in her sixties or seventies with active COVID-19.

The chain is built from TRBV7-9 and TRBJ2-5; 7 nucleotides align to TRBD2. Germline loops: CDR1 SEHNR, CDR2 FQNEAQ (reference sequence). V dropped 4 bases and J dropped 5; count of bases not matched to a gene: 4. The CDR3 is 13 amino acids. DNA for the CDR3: TGTGCCAGCAGCTCCGGACTAGGGGAGACCCAGTACTTC. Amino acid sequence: CASSSGLGETQYF.

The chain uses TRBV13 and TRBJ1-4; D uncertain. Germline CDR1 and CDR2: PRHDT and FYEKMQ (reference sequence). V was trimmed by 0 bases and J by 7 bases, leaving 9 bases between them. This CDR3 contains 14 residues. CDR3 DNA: TGTGCCAGCAGCTTAGGTGGGCAAACTGAAAAACTGTTTTTT. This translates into CASSLGGQTEKLFF.

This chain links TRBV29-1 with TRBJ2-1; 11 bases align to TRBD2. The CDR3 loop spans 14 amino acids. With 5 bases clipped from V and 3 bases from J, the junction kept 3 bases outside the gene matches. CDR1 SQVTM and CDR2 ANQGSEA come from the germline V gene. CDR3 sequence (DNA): TGCAGCGTTTCCGGGACTAGCGGCTACAATGAGCAGTTCTTC. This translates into CSVSGTSGYNEQFF.

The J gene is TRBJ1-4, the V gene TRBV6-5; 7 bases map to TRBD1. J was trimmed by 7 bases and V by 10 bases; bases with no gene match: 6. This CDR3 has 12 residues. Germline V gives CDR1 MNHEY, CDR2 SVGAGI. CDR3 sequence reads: CATSGGFEKLFF. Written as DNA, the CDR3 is TGTGCCACCTCAGGGGGATTTGAAAAACTGTTTTTT.

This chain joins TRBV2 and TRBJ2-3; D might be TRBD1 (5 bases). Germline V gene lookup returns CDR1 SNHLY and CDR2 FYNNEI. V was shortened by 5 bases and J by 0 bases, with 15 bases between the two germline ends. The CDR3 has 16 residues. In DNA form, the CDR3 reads TGTGCCAGCAGTCCTTCAGACAGAATTAGCACAGATACGCAGTATTTT. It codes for CASSPSDRISTDTQYF.

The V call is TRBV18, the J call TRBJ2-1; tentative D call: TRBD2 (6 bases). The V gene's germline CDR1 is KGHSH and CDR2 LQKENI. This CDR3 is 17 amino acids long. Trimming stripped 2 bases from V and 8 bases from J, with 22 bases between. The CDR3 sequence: CASSPKTSLFGLHEQFF. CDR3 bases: TGTGCCAGCTCACCAAAAACTAGCCTCTTCGGTTTGCATGAGCAGTTCTTC.

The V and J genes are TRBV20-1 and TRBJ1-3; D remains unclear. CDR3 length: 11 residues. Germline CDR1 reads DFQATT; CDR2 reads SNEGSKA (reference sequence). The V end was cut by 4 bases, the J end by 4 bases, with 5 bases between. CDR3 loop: CSANGGNTIYF. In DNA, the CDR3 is TGCAGTGCTAACGGGGGAAACACCATATATTTT.

The DNA of the CDR3 is TGTGCCAGCAGCTTGGCTCGAGGGACTAGCGGGTCAGATACGCAGTATTTT. It translates to CASSLARGTSGSDTQYF. This chain joins TRBV11-3 and TRBJ2-3; TRBD2 matches 12 bases. Germline CDR1 and CDR2: SGHNT and YENEEA. CDR3 size: 17 residues. After removal of 3 bases from V and 4 bases from J, the junction contained 8 bases not matched to a gene. The complete variable domain, with remaining parts taken from reference TRBV11-3 and TRBJ2-3, reads EAGVVQSPRYKIIEKKQPVAFWCNPISGHNTLYWYLQNLGQGPELLIRYENEEAVDDSQLPKDRFSAERLKGVDSTLKIQPAELGDSAVYLCASSLARGTSGSDTQYFGPGTRLTVL.

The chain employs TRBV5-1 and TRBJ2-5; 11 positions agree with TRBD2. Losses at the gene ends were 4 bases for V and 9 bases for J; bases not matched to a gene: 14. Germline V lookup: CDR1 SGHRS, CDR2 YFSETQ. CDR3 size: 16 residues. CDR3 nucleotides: TGCGCCAGCAGCACCCGACTAGCGGGGTCGCTTAGGCCCCAGTACTTC. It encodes CASSTRLAGSLRPQYF.

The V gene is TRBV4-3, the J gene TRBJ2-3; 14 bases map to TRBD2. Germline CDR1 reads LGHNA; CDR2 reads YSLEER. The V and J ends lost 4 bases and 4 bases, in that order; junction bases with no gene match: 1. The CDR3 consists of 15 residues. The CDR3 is CASSRGLAGADTQYF. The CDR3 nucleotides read TGCGCCAGCAGCCGGGGACTAGCGGGGGCAGATACGCAGTATTTT.

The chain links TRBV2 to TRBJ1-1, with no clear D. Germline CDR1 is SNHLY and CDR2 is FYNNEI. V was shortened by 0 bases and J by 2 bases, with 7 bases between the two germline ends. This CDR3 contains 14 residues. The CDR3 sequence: CASSEARLNTEAFF. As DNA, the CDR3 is TGTGCCAGCAGTGAAGCCCGACTTAACACTGAAGCTTTCTTT.

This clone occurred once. The DNA of the CDR3 is TGCGCCAGCAGCCCTACGGGACAGTTTTCACCCCTCCACTTT. It translates to CASSPTGQFSPLHF. This chain joins TRBV5-1 and TRBJ1-6, with 7 bases matching TRBD1. From germline, CDR1 is SGHRS and CDR2 YFSETQ. This CDR3 has 14 amino acids. Trimming at V came to 4 bases and at J to 9 bases, leaving 7 bases not matched to a gene.

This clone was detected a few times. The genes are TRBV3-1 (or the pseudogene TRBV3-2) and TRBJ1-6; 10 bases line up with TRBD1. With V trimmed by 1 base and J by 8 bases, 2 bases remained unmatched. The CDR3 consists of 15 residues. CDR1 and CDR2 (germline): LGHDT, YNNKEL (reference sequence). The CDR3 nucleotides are TGTGCCAGCAGCCAAGCGGACAGGGGGTATTCACCCCTCCACTTT. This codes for CASSQADRGYSPLHF.

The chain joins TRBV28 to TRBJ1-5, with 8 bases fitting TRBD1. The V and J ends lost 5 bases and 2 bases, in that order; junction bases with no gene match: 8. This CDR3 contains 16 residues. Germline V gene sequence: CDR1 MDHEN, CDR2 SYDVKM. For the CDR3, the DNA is TGTGCCAGCAGTCCTACAGGGGGGGTAGGCAATCAGCCCCAGCATTTT. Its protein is CASSPTGGVGNQPQHF.

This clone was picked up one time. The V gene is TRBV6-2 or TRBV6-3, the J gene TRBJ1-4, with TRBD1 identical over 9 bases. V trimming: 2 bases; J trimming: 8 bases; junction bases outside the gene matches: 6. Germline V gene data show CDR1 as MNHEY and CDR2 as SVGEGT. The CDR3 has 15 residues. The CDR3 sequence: CASSYPGTGTEKLFF. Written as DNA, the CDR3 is TGTGCCAGCAGTTACCCGGGGACAGGGACGGAAAAACTGTTTTTT.

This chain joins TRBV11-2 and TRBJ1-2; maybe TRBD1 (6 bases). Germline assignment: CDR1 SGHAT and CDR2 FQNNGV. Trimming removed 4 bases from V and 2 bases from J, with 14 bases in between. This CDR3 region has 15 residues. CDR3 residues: CASSSRGGGNYGYTF. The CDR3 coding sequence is TGTGCCAGCAGCTCCAGAGGGGGGGGGAACTATGGCTACACCTTC.

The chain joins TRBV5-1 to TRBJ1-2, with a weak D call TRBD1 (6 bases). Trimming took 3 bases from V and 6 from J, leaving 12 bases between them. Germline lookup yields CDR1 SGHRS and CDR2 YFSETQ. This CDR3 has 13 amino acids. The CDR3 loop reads CASSSGRGDGYTF. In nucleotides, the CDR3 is TGCGCCAGCAGCTCCGGGAGGGGGGATGGCTACACCTTC.

In DNA form, the CDR3 reads TGCGCCAGCAGCTTGGCCATGGGACAGGGGGCGCGGCAGTACTTC. This sequence encodes CASSLAMGQGARQYF. The chain is built from TRBV5-1 and TRBJ2-7, with 12 bases fitting TRBD1. CDR1 is SGHRS and CDR2 is YFSETQ in the germline V gene. Germline trimming cut 0 bases from V and 9 bases from J; bases unmatched to any gene: 7. The CDR3 length is 15 residues.

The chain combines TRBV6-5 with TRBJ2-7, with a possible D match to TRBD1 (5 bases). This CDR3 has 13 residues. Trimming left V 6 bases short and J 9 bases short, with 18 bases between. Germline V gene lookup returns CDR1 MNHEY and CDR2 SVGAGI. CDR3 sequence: CASSSPDSRRQYF. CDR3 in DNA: TGTGCCAGCAGCTCTCCCGACAGCCGAAGGCAGTACTTC.

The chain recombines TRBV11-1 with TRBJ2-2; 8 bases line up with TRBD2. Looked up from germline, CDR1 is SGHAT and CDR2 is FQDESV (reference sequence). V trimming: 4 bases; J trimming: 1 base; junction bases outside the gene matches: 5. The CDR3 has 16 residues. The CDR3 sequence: CASSSKREWNTGELFF. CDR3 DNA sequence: TGTGCCAGCAGCTCCAAGCGGGAGTGGAACACCGGGGAGCTGTTTTTT.

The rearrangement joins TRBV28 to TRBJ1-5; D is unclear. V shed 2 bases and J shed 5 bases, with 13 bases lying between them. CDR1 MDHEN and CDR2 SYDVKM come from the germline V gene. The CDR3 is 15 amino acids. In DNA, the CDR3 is TGTGCCAGCAGTTTAATCTCCTTACTCGATCAGCCCCAGCATTTT. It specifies CASSLISLLDQPQHF.

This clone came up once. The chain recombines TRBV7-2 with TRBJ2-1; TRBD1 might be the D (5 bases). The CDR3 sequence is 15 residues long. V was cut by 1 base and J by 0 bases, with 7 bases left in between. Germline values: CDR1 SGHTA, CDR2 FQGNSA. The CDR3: CASSLVDSSYNEQFF. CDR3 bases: TGTGCCAGCAGCTTAGTCGACAGCTCCTACAATGAGCAGTTCTTC.

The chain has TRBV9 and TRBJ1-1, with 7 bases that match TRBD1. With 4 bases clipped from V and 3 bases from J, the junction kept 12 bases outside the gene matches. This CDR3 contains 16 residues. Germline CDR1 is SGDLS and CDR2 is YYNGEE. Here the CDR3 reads CASSTRDSSGDTEAFF. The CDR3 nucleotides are TGTGCCAGCAGCACCCGGGACAGTTCCGGGGACACTGAAGCTTTCTTT.

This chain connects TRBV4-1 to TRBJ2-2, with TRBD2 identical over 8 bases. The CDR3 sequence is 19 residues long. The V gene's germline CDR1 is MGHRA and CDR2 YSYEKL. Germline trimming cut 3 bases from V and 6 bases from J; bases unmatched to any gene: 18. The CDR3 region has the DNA TGCGCCAGCAGCCACCTCAGCGGAGCGGGAGTTTGGTCATCCGGGGAGCTGTTTTTT. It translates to CASSHLSGAGVWSSGELFF.

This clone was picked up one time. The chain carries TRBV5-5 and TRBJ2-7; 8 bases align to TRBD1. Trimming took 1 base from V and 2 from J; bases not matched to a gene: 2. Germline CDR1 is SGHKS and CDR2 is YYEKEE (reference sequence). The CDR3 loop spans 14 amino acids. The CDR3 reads CASSLRTGTYEQYF. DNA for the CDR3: TGTGCCAGCAGCTTGCGGACAGGGACCTACGAGCAGTACTTC.

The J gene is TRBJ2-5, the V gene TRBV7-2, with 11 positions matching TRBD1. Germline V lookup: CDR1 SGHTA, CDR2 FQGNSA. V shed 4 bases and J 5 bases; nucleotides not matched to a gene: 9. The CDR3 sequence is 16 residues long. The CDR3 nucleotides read TGTGCCAGCAGCTCCAAGAGGACAGGGGGCCGGGAGACCCAGTACTTC. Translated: CASSSKRTGGRETQYF.

CDR3 residues: CASSISGTGNTIYF. CDR3 nucleotides: TGTGCCAGTAGTATTTCAGGGACTGGAAACACCATATATTTT. V usage is TRBV19 and J usage is TRBJ1-3; D is perhaps TRBD1 (5 bases). The CDR3 sequence is 14 residues long. The germline V gene has CDR1 LNHDA and CDR2 SQIVND (reference sequence). V was trimmed by 3 bases and J by 2 bases, leaving 8 bases between them. Using reference TRBV19 and TRBJ1-3 for the parts outside the CDR3, the full variable domain is DGGITQSPKYLFRKEGQNVTLSCEQNLNHDAMYWYRQDPGQGLRLIYYSQIVNDFQKGDIAEGYSVSREKKESFPLTVTSAQKNPTAFYLCASSISGTGNTIYFGEGSWLTVV.

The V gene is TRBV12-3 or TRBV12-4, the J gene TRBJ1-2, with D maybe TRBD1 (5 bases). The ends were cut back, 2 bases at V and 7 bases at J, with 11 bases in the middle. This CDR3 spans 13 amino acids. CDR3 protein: CASSLIQGGGYTF. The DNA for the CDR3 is TGTGCCAGCAGTTTAATCCAGGGTGGTGGCTACACCTTC.

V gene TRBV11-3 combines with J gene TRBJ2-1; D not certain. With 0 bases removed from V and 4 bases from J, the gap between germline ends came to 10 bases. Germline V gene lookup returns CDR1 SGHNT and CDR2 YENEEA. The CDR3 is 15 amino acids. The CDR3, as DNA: TGTGCCAGCAGCTTAGAGGGCGCTGGGTACAATGAGCAGTTCTTC. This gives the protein CASSLEGAGYNEQFF.